Presented here are 29 T cell receptor beta chains from one specimen sequenced in a study of identical twins. TCRdb re-called the 5' RACE reads with MiXCR, one entry per CDR3 protein. The data show over 600,000 distinct CDR3 sequences, 21% seen once. These data were also filed under a second study, of T cells expressing NK-cell markers.

Sequencing was done on a sample of PBMCs. These receptors were collected from a young woman in good health.

The chain combines TRBV4-3 with TRBJ2-1, with D tentatively TRBD2 (6 bases). The ends were cut back, 0 bases at V and 0 bases at J, with 18 bases in the middle. This CDR3 spans 19 amino acids. Per germline, CDR1 LGHNA and CDR2 YSLEER. The CDR3 sequence is CASSQEPSTLGSSYNEQFF. The CDR3 region has the DNA TGCGCCAGCAGCCAAGAGCCAAGTACTCTCGGGAGCTCCTACAATGAGCAGTTCTTC.

This clonotype has just one count. Germline and junction disagree at one end, which may indicate a read error. CDR3 region: CSARARAGETQHF. DNA for the CDR3: TGCAGTGCTAGAGCCCGGGCCGGAGAGACCCAGCACTTC. The chain recombines TRBV20-1 with TRBJ2-5, with D hard to call. CDR3 length: 13 residues. Germline CDR1 and CDR2: DFQATT and SNEGSKA (reference sequence).

This clonotype was counted only a few times. The chain links TRBV20-1 to TRBJ2-3; D uncertain. Germline V gene lookup returns CDR1 DFQATT and CDR2 SNEGSKA (reference sequence). The CDR3 has 13 amino acids. The V end was cut by 3 bases, the J end by 2 bases, with 9 bases between. This chain's CDR3 is CSASGRTTDTQYF. The CDR3 DNA reads as TGCAGTGCTAGCGGAAGAACCACAGATACGCAGTATTTT.

This clonotype was seen repeatedly, ten times or more. The CDR3 loop reads CSARAGRETQYF. The CDR3 DNA reads as TGCAGTGCTAGAGCGGGTCGGGAGACCCAGTACTTC. The V and J genes are TRBV20-1 and TRBJ2-5, with unresolved D. Trimming removed 1 base at V and 5 bases at J, with 8 bases between. Germline V gene data show CDR1 as DFQATT and CDR2 as SNEGSKA (reference sequence). The CDR3 totals 12 residues.

The chain is built from TRBV11-2 and TRBJ2-5; TRBD2 might be the D (6 bases). The germline V gene encodes CDR1 SGHAT and CDR2 FQNNGV. The CDR3 runs 16 residues. Trimming stripped 0 bases from V and 5 bases from J, with 16 bases between. The CDR3 nucleotides are TGTGCCAGCAGCTTAGAGGGGGGAAGGTCTTCGGAGACCCAGTACTTC. This encodes CASSLEGGRSSETQYF.

In its sample, this clonotype was seen a few times. CDR3 in amino acids: CASSRSGVGELFF. In DNA form, the CDR3 reads TGTGCCAGCAGCAGATCCGGGGTCGGGGAGCTGTTTTTT. This chain links TRBV6-1 with TRBJ2-2, with TRBD2 as a possible D gene (5 bases). Trimming took off 6 bases at V and 7 bases at J, with 12 bases between the two ends. The CDR3 extends over 13 amino acids. CDR1 is MNHNS, CDR2 SASEGT, per germline.

In its sample, this clonotype was seen a few times. The chain recombines TRBV29-1 with TRBJ2-1, with D possibly called TRBD1 or TRBD2 (7 bases each). CDR3 length: 13 residues. V was cut by 4 bases and J by 8 bases, with 15 bases left in between. Per the germline V gene, CDR1 is SQVTM and CDR2 is ANQGSEA. The CDR3 DNA is TGCAGCGTTGGGGAGGGGGCGCTCGATGAGCAGTTCTTC. It codes for CSVGEGALDEQFF.

This clonotype occurred a few times. The chain couples TRBV29-1 to TRBJ2-7; the D call may be TRBD1 or TRBD2 (5 bases each). The CDR3 is made up of 13 amino acids. V was clipped by 5 bases and J by 5 bases, with 16 bases between them. The V gene's germline CDR1 is SQVTM and CDR2 ANQGSEA. The CDR3 protein is CSVRGGARNEQYF. CDR3 nucleotide sequence: TGCAGCGTTCGGGGTGGGGCGCGGAACGAGCAGTACTTC.

This clonotype was seen a few times. V usage is TRBV11-2 and J usage is TRBJ2-3; no firm D call. CDR3 length: 13 amino acids. Trimming stripped 5 bases from V and 2 bases from J, with 8 bases between. Germline V CDR1 and CDR2: SGHAT, FQNNGV. The CDR3 nucleotides are TGTGCCAGCAGCCGATTGTTCACAGATACGCAGTATTTT. Translating gives CASSRLFTDTQYF.

The chain couples TRBV29-1 to TRBJ2-1, with D perhaps TRBD1 (5 bases). The CDR3 is made up of 15 amino acids. Germline V gene lookup returns CDR1 SQVTM and CDR2 ANQGSEA. Trimming shortened V by 0 bases and J by 0 bases, and 9 bases separated the two germline ends. The CDR3 DNA is TGCAGCGTTGAAGATCAGGGTGGCTCCTACAATGAGCAGTTCTTC. Its protein is CSVEDQGGSYNEQFF.

This clonotype was detected only a few times. The chain has TRBV10-3 and TRBJ2-3; D perhaps matches TRBD2 (6 bases). CDR1 is ENHRY and CDR2 is SYGVKD in the germline V gene. Trimming left V 7 bases short and J 0 bases short, with 17 bases between. This CDR3 has 16 residues. In nucleotides, the CDR3 is TGTGCCATCACCCCAGGTTCCGGGACTAGCACAGATACGCAGTATTTT. This encodes CAITPGSGTSTDTQYF.

This clonotype has just a few counts. The chain links TRBV5-5 to TRBJ2-2; D may be TRBD1 (5 bases). The V end was cut by 4 bases, the J end by 1 base, with 14 bases between. There are 16 residues in the CDR3. Germline loops: CDR1 SGHKS, CDR2 YYEKEE (reference sequence). The CDR3 is CASSGGVQENTGELFF. The DNA for the CDR3 is TGTGCCAGCAGCGGTGGGGTACAGGAGAACACCGGGGAGCTGTTTTTT.

The rearrangement joins TRBV6-1 to TRBJ2-3; no definite D call. This CDR3 contains 15 residues. Germline V lookup: CDR1 MNHNS, CDR2 SASEGT. Trimming pared 7 bases from V and 0 bases from J, leaving 14 bases between. CDR3 coding DNA: TGTGCCAGCACTGGTACGCCGTTAAGCACAGATACGCAGTATTTT. It specifies CASTGTPLSTDTQYF.

There are many counts of this clonotype. The chain carries TRBV14 and TRBJ2-5; 10 bases match TRBD2. The germline V gene has CDR1 SGHDN and CDR2 FVKESK. Trimming took 3 bases from V and 7 from J; bases not matched to a gene: 11. This CDR3 is 16 amino acids long. CDR3 amino acids: CASSQTGTSVIGTQYF. The CDR3, as DNA: TGTGCCAGCAGCCAGACCGGGACTAGCGTTATCGGGACCCAGTACTTC.

This clonotype was picked up many times. The chain links TRBV14 to TRBJ2-1; D not certain. Germline V gene data show CDR1 as SGHDN and CDR2 as FVKESK. CDR3 length equals 11 residues. Trimming stripped 1 base from V and 12 bases from J, with 7 bases between. CDR3 nucleotides: TGTGCCAGCAGCCAAGGTATGGTGCAGTTCTTC. It encodes CASSQGMVQFF.

This rearrangement joins TRBV10-2 to TRBJ1-2; weak D call: TRBD1 (5 bases). CDR1 is WSHSY and CDR2 is SAAADI in the germline V gene. Between the trimmed V and J ends, which lost 5 bases and 12 bases, there was a span of 19 bases. This CDR3 is built from 13 residues. The CDR3 loop reads CASSSRTDRQNTF. The CDR3 coding sequence is TGCGCCAGCAGTTCGCGCACAGACAGACAAAACACCTTC.

This clonotype was recorded a few times. V gene TRBV7-2 combines with J gene TRBJ2-7, with D maybe TRBD2 (7 bases). CDR1 and CDR2 (germline): SGHTA, FQGNSA. V lost 4 bases and J 3 bases, leaving 13 bases between the germline ends. This CDR3 contains 14 residues. This CDR3 reads CASSWGGGFYEQYF. CDR3 sequence (DNA): TGTGCCAGCAGCTGGGGGGGCGGATTCTACGAGCAGTACTTC.

This clonotype was recorded a few times. The chain couples TRBV7-6 to TRBJ2-3; 12 bases are a match to TRBD1. There are 17 residues in the CDR3. Germline lookup yields CDR1 SGHVS and CDR2 FNYEAQ. J was trimmed by 5 bases and V by 0 bases; bases with no gene match: 6. The CDR3 loop is CASSLAPGQGALDTQYF. DNA of the CDR3: TGTGCCAGCAGCTTAGCACCGGGACAGGGGGCGTTAGATACGCAGTATTTT.

The rearrangement joins TRBV7-9 to TRBJ2-1; 8 bases match TRBD1. CDR1 is SEHNR and CDR2 is FQNEAQ in the germline V gene (reference sequence). The CDR3 runs to 14 residues. The junction had 6 bases not matched to a gene; V was cut back by 3 bases and J by 8 bases. The CDR3 reads CASSFQDRDDEQFF. The CDR3 coding sequence is TGTGCCAGCAGCTTCCAGGACAGGGACGATGAGCAGTTCTTC.

This clonotype was seen more than once but under ten times. The chain combines TRBV11-2 with TRBJ2-5, with TRBD2 identical over 8 bases. Unmatched junction bases numbered 17, after V lost 3 bases and J lost 5 bases. The CDR3 has 18 residues. Germline-derived CDR1 and CDR2 are SGHAT and FQNNGV. Here the CDR3 DNA reads TGTGCCAGCAGCTTTAGAGCGGGAGTGACATTTGGAGGGGAGACCCAGTACTTC. Translation gives CASSFRAGVTFGGETQYF.

This clonotype was counted at least ten times. The chain recombines TRBV4-3 with TRBJ1-1; perhaps TRBD1 as D (5 bases). Germline CDR1 is LGHNA and CDR2 is YSLEER. The CDR3 totals 15 residues. The germline V and J ends were trimmed by 0 bases and 4 bases, with 12 bases remaining between them. DNA for the CDR3: TGCGCCAGCAGCCAAGACGGGCAGGGTGGCACTGAAGCTTTCTTT. It yields the protein CASSQDGQGGTEAFF.

The rearrangement joins TRBV18 to TRBJ2-1; D gene ambiguous. V was shortened by 3 bases and J by 0 bases, with 9 bases between the two germline ends. Germline values: CDR1 KGHSH, CDR2 LQKENI. The CDR3 extends over 15 amino acids. The CDR3 DNA is TGTGCCAGCTCACCGATGAGGTACTCCTACAATGAGCAGTTCTTC. Translating it yields CASSPMRYSYNEQFF.

This clonotype has a count of ten or more. This chain links TRBV12-3 or TRBV12-4 with TRBJ2-7; 8 nucleotides line up with TRBD1. This CDR3 is built from 14 residues. V was clipped by 6 bases and J by 0 bases; unmatched bases: 4. In DNA, the CDR3 is TGTGCCAGCAGCCCAGACAGGGGCTCCTACGAGCAGTACTTC. This codes for CASSPDRGSYEQYF.

This chain joins TRBV5-1 and TRBJ2-7; the match to TRBD1 covers 9 bases. CDR3 size: 15 residues. Germline V gives CDR1 SGHRS, CDR2 YFSETQ. V shed 0 bases, J shed 6 bases, and the junction held 7 bases outside the gene matches. Here the CDR3 reads CASSLGSDRGAEQYF. The CDR3 DNA is TGCGCCAGCAGCTTGGGCTCGGACAGGGGCGCCGAGCAGTACTTC. The variable domain in full, with the rest retrieved from reference TRBV5-1 and TRBJ2-7, is KAGVTQTPRYLIKTRGQQVTLSCSPISGHRSVSWYQQTPGQGLQFLFEYFSETQRNKGNFPGRFSGRQFSNSRSEMNVSTLELGDSALYLCASSLGSDRGAEQYFGPGTRLTVT.

The rearrangement links TRBV12-3 or TRBV12-4 to TRBJ2-1; the match to TRBD1 covers 11 bases. The ends lost 9 bases at V and 4 bases at J; junction bases unmatched: 5. This CDR3 comprises 14 residues. CDR3 sequence reads: CASRRDRGYNEQFF. The DNA of the CDR3 is TGTGCCAGTCGAAGGGACAGGGGGTACAATGAGCAGTTCTTC.

The genes are TRBV12-3 or TRBV12-4 and TRBJ2-1, with TRBD2 matching 8 bases. There are 14 residues in the CDR3. The junction had 13 bases not matched to a gene; V was cut back by 11 bases and J by 7 bases. In nucleotides, the CDR3 is TGTGCCGCCACGGGGGGGATGGGGAGGAATGAGCAGTTCTTC. Protein product: CAATGGMGRNEQFF.

V usage is TRBV20-1 and J usage is TRBJ2-7; 8 bases are a match to TRBD1. Unmatched junction bases numbered 11, after V lost 5 bases and J lost 2 bases. CDR3 size: 15 residues. Germline CDR1 reads DFQATT; CDR2 reads SNEGSKA (reference sequence). CDR3 region: CSAQGQGLGAYEQYF. The CDR3 DNA reads TGCAGTGCTCAAGGACAGGGATTAGGGGCCTACGAGCAGTACTTC.

This clonotype was counted between two and nine times. This chain uses TRBV20-1 with TRBJ2-3; D possibly matches TRBD1 or TRBD2 (6 bases each). The ends were cut back, 6 bases at V and 3 bases at J, with 31 bases in the middle. Germline CDR1 reads DFQATT; CDR2 reads SNEGSKA (reference sequence). The CDR3 has 19 amino acids. The CDR3 bases are TGCAGTGCAGAGGGGGGAAGGCTCTCCTCGACCTCGTCTACAGATACGCAGTATTTT. Encoded protein: CSAEGGRLSSTSSTDTQYF.

This chain uses TRBV6-2 or TRBV6-3 with TRBJ2-6, with D possibly matching TRBD1 (5 bases). Trimming stripped 2 bases from V and 0 bases from J, with 14 bases between. Germline values: CDR1 MNHEY, CDR2 SVGEGT. The CDR3 extends over 18 amino acids. CDR3 DNA: TGTGCCAGCAGTTACGCGACAGACTTCCTCTCTGGGGCCAACGTCCTGACTTTC. It translates to CASSYATDFLSGANVLTF.